This T cell receptor (beta chain) was obtained from a study of cytomegalovirus exposure and HLA in healthy donors. As concerns this clone: Its antigen is undetermined.

PCR involved 60 Vbeta and 13 Jbeta primers. Profiling relied on immunoSEQ multiplex PCR, and the TCRdb table lists in-frame clones only, not all of them. The sample lists roughly 110,000 clones, approximately 79% occurring once. Study conclusions and caveats: The study listed 164 cytomegalovirus-associated TCR beta chains. A later analysis showed that HLA-associated TCR beta chains had undergone more clonal expansion than equally common others. For TCR beta chains, V- and J-gene trimming was later linked to a missense DCLRE1C variant.

The TCR comes from a woman between 40 and 55 years old in good health and CMV-seropositive. Sequencing was done on a sample of PBMCs.

The CDR3 reads CASNGLAGTGELFF. The CDR3 region has the DNA TGTGCCAGCAACGGACTAGCGGGGACCGGGGAGCTGTTTTTT. The chain has TRBV27 and TRBJ2-2; 12 bases fit TRBD2. V shed 7 bases, J shed 5 bases, and the junction held 2 bases outside the gene matches. CDR3 size: 14 residues. From germline, CDR1 is MNHEY and CDR2 SMNVEV (reference sequence).